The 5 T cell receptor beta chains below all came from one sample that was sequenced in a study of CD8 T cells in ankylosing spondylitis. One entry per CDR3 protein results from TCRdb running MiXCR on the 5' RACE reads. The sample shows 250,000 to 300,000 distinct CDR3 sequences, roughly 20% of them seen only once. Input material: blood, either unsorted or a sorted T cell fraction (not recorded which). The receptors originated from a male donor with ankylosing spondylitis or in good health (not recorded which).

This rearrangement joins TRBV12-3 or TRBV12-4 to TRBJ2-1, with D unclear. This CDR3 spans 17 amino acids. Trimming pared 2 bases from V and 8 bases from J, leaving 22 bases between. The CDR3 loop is CASSLLGLMGRADEQFF. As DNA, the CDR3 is TGTGCCAGCAGTTTATTGGGGTTGATGGGCCGTGCCGATGAGCAGTTCTTC.

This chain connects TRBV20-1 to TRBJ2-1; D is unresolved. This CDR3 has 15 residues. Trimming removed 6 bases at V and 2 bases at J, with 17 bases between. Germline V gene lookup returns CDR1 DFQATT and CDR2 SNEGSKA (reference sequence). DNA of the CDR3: TGCAGTGCCCGTGTTCCCGAAATAACCTACAATGAGCAGTTCTTC. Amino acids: CSARVPEITYNEQFF.

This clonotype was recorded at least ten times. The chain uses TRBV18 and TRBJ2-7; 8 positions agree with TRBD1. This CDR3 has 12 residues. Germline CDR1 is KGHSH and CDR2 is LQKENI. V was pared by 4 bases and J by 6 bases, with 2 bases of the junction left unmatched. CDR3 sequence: CASSQDRGEQYV. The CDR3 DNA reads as TGTGCCAGCTCACAAGACAGGGGCGAGCAGTACGTC.

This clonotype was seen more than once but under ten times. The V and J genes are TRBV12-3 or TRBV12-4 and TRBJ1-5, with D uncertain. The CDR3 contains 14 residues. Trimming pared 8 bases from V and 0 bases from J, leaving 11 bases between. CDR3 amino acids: CASGREVSNQPQHF. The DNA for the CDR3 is TGTGCCAGCGGGAGGGAGGTTAGCAATCAGCCCCAGCATTTT.

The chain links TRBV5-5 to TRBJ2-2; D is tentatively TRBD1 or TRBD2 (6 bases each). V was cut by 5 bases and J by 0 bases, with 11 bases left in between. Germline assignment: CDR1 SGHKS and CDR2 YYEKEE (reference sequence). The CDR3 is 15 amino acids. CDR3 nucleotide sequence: TGTGCCAGCAGAGGGGGGCGTACGAACACCGGGGAGCTGTTTTTT. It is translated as CASRGGRTNTGELFF.